This TCR beta chain was retrieved from a study of blood T cell repertoires in COVID-19. As for the study in general: Some COVID-19 samples were acute and others convalescent; all came from the United States, Italy and Spain.

Authors' processing steps: Amplifying reference gene primers gave estimates of nucleated cell counts. Clones were read by immunoSEQ multiplex PCR, and TCRdb kept only the in-frame ones, dropping some. That table supplies the V and J calls and clone size; D and trimming were determined from the DNA. The repertoire consists of about 250,000 clones, with roughly 80% occurring once and the leading ten covering approximately 14%. The V gene's germline CDR1 is SGHTA and CDR2 FQGTGA. The CDR3 covers 14 residues. V was trimmed by 0 bases and J by 5 bases, leaving 8 bases between them. This clone was seen a single time.

This chain links TRBV7-3 with TRBJ2-1; D gene uncertain. The TCR was taken from a person aged 65-85 years with COVID-19, enrolled during active disease. Sequencing was performed on peripheral blood. The CDR3 nucleotides are TGTGCCAGCAGCTTAACAGTTGGCAACAATGAGCAGTTCTTC. It is translated as CASSLTVGNNEQFF.